The rows below give T cell receptor beta chains drawn from one sample of a study of T cell repertoires in cytomegalovirus infection. TCRdb passed the reads through MiXCR, listing each CDR3 protein once. The sample lists almost 550,000 distinct CDR3 sequences, more than 15% seen once, with 24% in the top ten. Sequenced sample: CD8+ T cells from PBMCs. The receptors here all came from a human donor in good health (CMV status not recorded). Some clones in this sample may be carry-over from other donors' samples. Each CDR3 is given with its conserved first and last residue. Fields, in order: J gene, V gene, CDR3 protein.

TRBJ2-1 | TRBV11-3 | CASSLRDRKGSYNEQFF
TRBJ2-7 | TRBV20-1 | CSARGLNTYEQYF
TRBJ2-3 | TRBV4-1 | CASSQVPRGGTDTQYF
TRBJ2-7 | TRBV4-2 | CASSQEFASYEQYF
TRBJ1-5 | TRBV4-1 | CASSHGTGDFDQPQHF
TRBJ2-1 | TRBV5-1 | CASSFRSSYNEQFF
NA | TRBV12-3/TRBV12-4 | CASSAGTSPAGEQYF
TRBJ2-7 | TRBV9 | CASSVGVDAYEQYF
TRBJ1-3 | TRBV16 | CASSQSSRGGSSGNTIYF
TRBJ2-1 | TRBV18 | CASSPPTKREGVNEQFF
TRBJ2-7 | TRBV12-3/TRBV12-4 | CASRLAVGTYEQYF
TRBJ2-7 | TRBV20-1 | CSAYRPPSGSYEQYF
TRBJ1-4 | TRBV11-2 | CASIRGGPNEKLFF
TRBJ2-1 | TRBV4-1 | CASSQDPTGGPGNEQFF
TRBJ2-1 | TRBV6-2/TRBV6-3 | CASSSWNEQFF
TRBJ1-5 | TRBV24-1 | CATSDSGAGQPQHF
TRBJ2-7 | TRBV19 | CASSIRAELYEQYF
TRBJ2-3 | TRBV9 | CASRATSGSGEGSTDTQYF
TRBJ2-7 | TRBV19 | CASSPSGTAHYEQYF
TRBJ2-1 | TRBV10-3 | CAIRLDTDEQFF
TRBJ1-1 | TRBV7-8 | CASSPPDTPNTEAFF
TRBJ2-1 | TRBV6-1 | CASKLAGETYNEQFF
TRBJ2-1 | TRBV3-1 | CASSPSGESSYNEQFF
TRBJ2-3 | TRBV5-1 | CASSLAEGYSTDTQYF
TRBJ2-1 | TRBV12-3/TRBV12-4 | CASRTLAGALGEQFF
TRBJ2-5 | TRBV28 | CASSRGTGGALVDQETQYF
TRBJ2-7 | TRBV27 | CASRRPGLEQYF
TRBJ2-1 | TRBV7-9 | CASSPITTSGVYNEQFF
TRBJ2-3 | TRBV19 | CASSIGTVKSTDTQYF
TRBJ1-5 | TRBV28 | CASRRGGTGGRPQHF
TRBJ1-2 | TRBV20-1 | CSARDPPRTGPLNYGYTF
TRBJ2-5 | TRBV6-1 | CASSPTGGYQETQYF
TRBJ2-7 | TRBV11-2 | CASSSSPSREQYF
TRBJ2-1 | TRBV29-1 | CSGTHYNEQFF
TRBJ1-1 | TRBV5-6 | CASSPLGKSSKDTEAFF
TRBJ2-7 | TRBV9 | CASSATTNPYEQYF
TRBJ2-5 | TRBV7-9 | CASSQWGDLPGETQYF
TRBJ2-5 | TRBV12-3/TRBV12-4 | CASSLARSRQGPEETQYF
TRBJ1-2 | TRBV7-9 | CASSSPGQAAGYTF
TRBJ2-2 | TRBV24-1 | CATSEGQGSGELFF
TRBJ2-3 | TRBV27 | CASSLTSTDTQYF
TRBJ2-1 | TRBV4-1 | CASSQLSLRLAGVGSYNEQFF
TRBJ2-5 | TRBV27 | CASSLLPGRFQETQYF
TRBJ2-1 | TRBV6-6 | CASSGLAKVASYNEQFF
TRBJ2-7 | TRBV7-2 | CASSLDSRGGYEQYF
TRBJ2-1 | TRBV20-1 | CSARVLLERGERNEQFF
TRBJ1-4 | TRBV7-9 | CASSEGIGDEKLFF
TRBJ2-3 | TRBV6-1 | CASIKRVADTQYF
TRBJ1-1 | TRBV19 | CASSTPRTLNTEAFF
TRBJ2-2 | TRBV6-1 | CASSLVLRLAYNTGELFF